This TCR beta chain was retrieved from a study of OX40 agonist ivuxolimab in advanced cancers. Measured with immunoSEQ multiplex PCR; TCRdb has only the in-frame clones, and not every one. This table holds 40,000 to 60,000 clones, less than 85% found once. The V gene end was trimmed by 5 bases and the J gene end by 9 bases; junction bases not matched to a gene: 15. This CDR3 spans 16 amino acids. CDR1 and CDR2 (germline): SEHNR, FQNEAQ (reference sequence). The sample consisted of CD4+ or CD8+ T cells sorted from blood, taken in a trial of the OX40 agonist ivuxolimab. This clonotype originated in an adult with an advanced solid tumor such as melanoma, head and neck, liver or kidney cancer. This chain links TRBV7-9 with TRBJ1-4; 7 bases agree with TRBD1. The CDR3 spells CASSRQGAERGKKLFF. CDR3 coding DNA: TGTGCCAGCAGCCGACAGGGTGCCGAACGGGGGAAAAAACTGTTTTTT.